This T cell receptor beta chain was identified in a study of T cells in Graves' hyperthyroidism and ophthalmopathy. Ten or more counts support this clonotype. Its specificity is not known. TCR beta CDR3 regions were amplified from RNA. During a first-round RT-PCR of the TCR CDR3, the HTBI primer set was used. TCRdb re-called the multiplex PCR reads through MiXCR, storing one row per CDR3 protein. The sample shows more than 550,000 distinct CDR3 sequences, about 45% of them seen only once. Uncontrolled infection, other autoimmune disease, pregnancy and lactation each barred patients from inclusion. Study-level results: Ophthalmopathy, which appeared later, was predicted by the model a median roughly 6.5 months before onset. Researchers found most expanded thyroid clonotypes above 0.001 in blood as well. A 13 V-J signature model discriminated ophthalmopathy versus stable hyperthyroidism.

This sequence was found in an adult man with Graves' disease, either hyperthyroidism or ophthalmopathy (not recorded which). Specimen: peripheral blood or thyroid tissue (not recorded which).

CDR3 DNA: TGTGCCAGCAGTATGGACCGAGGGGCAGAGACCCAGTACTTC. Translating it yields CASSMDRGAETQYF. V usage is TRBV2 and J usage is TRBJ2-5; D may correspond to TRBD1 or TRBD2 (5 bases each). Germline V CDR1 and CDR2: SNHLY, FYNNEI. The V and J ends lost 5 bases and 4 bases respectively, with 14 bases between them. CDR3 length: 14 amino acids.